This TCR beta chain was obtained from a study of CD8 T cells in ankylosing spondylitis. Unmatched junction bases numbered 11, after V lost 3 bases and J lost 7 bases. This CDR3 is built from 15 residues. CDR1 and CDR2 (germline): SGHTA, FQGNSA. Turning to this clonotype: What it binds is unknown.

The study's findings and limits: Matched ankylosing spondylitis synovial fluid reportedly showed significant enrichment of disease-linked clones. Earlier reports found some motif variants in synovial fluid and blood in reactive arthritis. Disease-associated clonotypes exhibited CD8+ identity and were relatively infrequent in peripheral blood.

The authors made TCR beta libraries by quantitative 5'-RACE with molecular barcodes. TCRdb itself ran the 5' RACE reads through MiXCR, one entry per CDR3 protein. The repertoire holds roughly 220,000 distinct CDR3 sequences, with about 11% as singletons. The receptor was derived from a male donor with ankylosing spondylitis or in good health (not recorded which). Source material: blood, either unsorted or a sorted T cell fraction (not recorded which). The V call is TRBV7-2, the J call TRBJ2-7; 8 positions agree with TRBD2. Written as DNA, the CDR3 is TGTGCCAGCAGCTTGGCCAGCGGGGGACTGGGGGAGCAGTACTTC. Protein: CASSLASGGLGEQYF.